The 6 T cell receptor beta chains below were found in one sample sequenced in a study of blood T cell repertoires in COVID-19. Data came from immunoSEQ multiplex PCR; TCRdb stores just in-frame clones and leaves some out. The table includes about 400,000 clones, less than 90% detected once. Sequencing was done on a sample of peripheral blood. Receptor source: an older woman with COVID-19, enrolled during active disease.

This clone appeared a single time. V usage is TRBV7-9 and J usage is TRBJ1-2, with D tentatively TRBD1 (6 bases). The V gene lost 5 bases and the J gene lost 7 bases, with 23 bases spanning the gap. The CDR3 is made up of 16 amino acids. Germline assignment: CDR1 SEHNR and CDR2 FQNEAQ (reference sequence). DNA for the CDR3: TGTGCCAGCAGCCCCAGTTGGGACAAGGTCCGGACTGGCTACACCTTC. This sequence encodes CASSPSWDKVRTGYTF.

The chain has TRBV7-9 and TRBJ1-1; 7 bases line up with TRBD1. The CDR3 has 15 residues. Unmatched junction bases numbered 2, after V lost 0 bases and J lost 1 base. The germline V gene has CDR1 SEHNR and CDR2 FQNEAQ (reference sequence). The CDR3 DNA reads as TGTGCCAGCAGCTTAGCAGGGGGCGGGAACACTGAAGCTTTCTTT. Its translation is CASSLAGGGNTEAFF. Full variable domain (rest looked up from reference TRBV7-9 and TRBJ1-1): DTGVSQNPRHKITKRGQNVTFRCDPISEHNRLYWYRQTLGQGPEFLTYFQNEAQLEKSRLLSDRFSAERPKGSFSTLEIQRTEQGDSAMYLCASSLAGGGNTEAFFGQGTRLTVV.

The CDR3 sequence is CASSLGATAPQETQYF. CDR3 nucleotides: TGCGCCAGCAGCTTGGGCGCGACAGCCCCTCAAGAGACCCAGTACTTC. The V and J genes are TRBV5-1 and TRBJ2-5; D might be TRBD1 (5 bases). The germline gives CDR1 SGHRS, CDR2 YFSETQ. This CDR3 comprises 16 residues. V was pared by 0 bases and J by 2 bases, with 14 bases between.

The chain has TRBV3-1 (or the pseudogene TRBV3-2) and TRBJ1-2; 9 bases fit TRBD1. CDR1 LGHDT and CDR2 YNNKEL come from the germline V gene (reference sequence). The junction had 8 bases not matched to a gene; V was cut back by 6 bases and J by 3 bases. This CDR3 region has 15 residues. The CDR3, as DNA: TGTGCCAGCAGGCCCGGGACAGGGTACGACTATGGCTACACCTTC. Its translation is CASRPGTGYDYGYTF.

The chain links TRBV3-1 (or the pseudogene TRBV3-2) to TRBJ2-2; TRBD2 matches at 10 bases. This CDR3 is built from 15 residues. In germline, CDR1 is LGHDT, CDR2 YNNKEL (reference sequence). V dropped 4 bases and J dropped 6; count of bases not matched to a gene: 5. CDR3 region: CASSPAGGFSGELFF. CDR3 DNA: TGTGCCAGCAGCCCAGCGGGGGGGTTTTCCGGGGAGCTGTTTTTT.

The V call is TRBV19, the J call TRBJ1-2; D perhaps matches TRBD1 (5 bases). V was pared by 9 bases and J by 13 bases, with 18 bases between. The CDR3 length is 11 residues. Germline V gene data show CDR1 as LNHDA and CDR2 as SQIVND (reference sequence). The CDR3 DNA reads TGTGCCAGCGGACTGTGGTCCGGGGGCACCTTC. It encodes CASGLWSGGTF.